This T cell receptor (beta chain) was sequenced in a study of cytomegalovirus exposure and HLA in healthy donors. Study conclusions and caveats: Researchers catalogued about 150 TCR beta chains as cytomegalovirus-associated. Roughly uniform depth of sequencing across donors was assumed in presence/absence analyses.

This CDR3 comprises 12 residues. V dropped 7 bases and J dropped 8 bases, with 12 bases sitting between them. Germline CDR1 MDHEN, CDR2 SYDVKM. On this clone itself: Its antigen is unknown.

Vbeta (60) and Jbeta (13) primers were used in the PCR. The repertoire was sequenced with immunoSEQ multiplex PCR; TCRdb's copy has only in-frame clones and lacks some. The sample has 180,000 or so clones, 86% seen once. At collection, donors were nominally healthy, but unrecorded immune exposures were probable. The chain recombines TRBV28 with TRBJ2-1; D gene uncertain. The receptor was isolated from a woman aged 25-40 years in good health and CMV-seronegative. Sequencing was done on a sample of PBMCs. CDR3 sequence: CASTRSGYEQFF. CDR3 bases: TGTGCCAGCACTCGCTCAGGCTATGAGCAGTTCTTC.